This T cell receptor beta chain was sequenced during a study of T cell responses to AZD1222 COVID-19 vaccine. Findings of the study overall: Spike-specific TCRs gained breadth and depth after people received two AZD1222 doses. Sampled repertoires all dated from after the peak T cell response. Clonal diversity may have been underestimated in mostly white British donors.

Profiling relied on immunoSEQ multiplex PCR, and the TCRdb table lists in-frame clones only, not all of them. This table holds 55,000 to 80,000 clones, 80% to 90% found once. In the case of this clone: Its specificity is unknown.

The V segment lost 4 bases and the J segment 2 bases; nucleotides outside the gene matches: 7. The V gene's germline CDR1 is LGHDT and CDR2 YNNKEL (reference sequence). This CDR3 region has 15 residues. The chain links TRBV3-1 (or the pseudogene TRBV3-2) to TRBJ1-1; 7 nucleotides line up with TRBD1. This clonotype was sampled from an adult who received the AZD1222 COVID-19 vaccine. The sequenced sample was peripheral blood, obtained 28 days after the second AZD1222 dose. The chain's CDR3 is CASSLQGSHNTEAFF. Written as DNA, the CDR3 is TGTGCCAGCAGCCTACAGGGGTCGCATAACACTGAAGCTTTCTTT.